The 15 T cell receptor beta chains given below trace back to one sample, sequenced in a study of blood T cells in healthy people across ages. Primers used in a second PCR of about 7 to 11 cycles were a sample-barcoded 5' primer and a J-beta primer mix. TCRdb reprocessed the 5' RACE reads via MiXCR and lists one record per CDR3 protein. The table includes hundreds of thousands of distinct CDR3 sequences, around 21% detected once. Specimen: blood. The receptors shown here come from a man between 65 and 85 years old in good health.

The chain links TRBV25-1 to TRBJ1-3, with D unclear. The CDR3 consists of 12 residues. CDR1 and CDR2 (germline): MGHDK, SYGVNS. Between the trimmed V and J ends, which lost 2 bases and 9 bases, there was a span of 8 bases. The CDR3 DNA reads TGTGCCAGCAGTGAAGGCGGCGGCACCATATATTTT. Encoded protein: CASSEGGGTIYF. The full variable domain, rest sourced from reference TRBV25-1 and TRBJ1-3, is EADIYQTPRYLVIGTGKKITLECSQTMGHDKMYWYQQDPGMELHLIHYSYGVNSTEKGDLSSESTVSRIRTEHFPLTLESARPSHTSQYLCASSEGGGTIYFGEGSWLTVV.

With respect to this clonotype: An end of the junction does not agree with germline; a read error may underlie this. This rearrangement joins TRBV7-9 to TRBJ2-5, with D perhaps TRBD2 (6 bases). There are 13 residues in the CDR3. Germline V gene lookup returns CDR1 SEHNR and CDR2 FQNEAQ (reference sequence). CDR3 DNA sequence: TGTGCCAGCAGCTTAGTTGAAACCGGGACTGTCTATTTC. This encodes CASSLVETGTVYF.

This clonotype was detected only a few times. The CDR3 coding sequence is TGCAGTGCTAGCGCGGGAGGTGGGGACACCGGGGAGCTGTTTTTT. Translation gives CSASAGGGDTGELFF. This chain links TRBV20-1 with TRBJ2-2; 8 bases are shared with TRBD2. Germline V CDR1 and CDR2: DFQATT, SNEGSKA (reference sequence). CDR3 size: 15 residues. The V and J ends lost 3 bases and 3 bases, in that order; junction bases with no gene match: 6.

This clonotype was observed a few times. V usage is TRBV24-1 and J usage is TRBJ2-4, with TRBD1 identical over 10 bases. The length of the CDR3 is 15 residues. V shed 3 bases, J shed 8 bases, and the junction held 6 bases outside the gene matches. Germline V CDR1 and CDR2: KGHDR, SFDVKD. The CDR3: CATSDPSGTGDIQYF. The CDR3 DNA is TGTGCCACCAGTGATCCCTCCGGGACAGGGGACATTCAGTACTTC.

This clonotype was detected only a few times. This chain connects TRBV6-5 to TRBJ2-5; D possibly corresponds to TRBD2 (5 bases). The better agreement between TRBJ2-1 and the DNA end casts doubt on the J call. The CDR3 is made up of 10 amino acids. CDR1 and CDR2 (germline): MNHEY, SVGAGI. CDR3 protein: CATGRGEQFF. The CDR3 nucleotides are TGTGCCACCGGACGGGGTGAGCAGTTCTTC.

The rearrangement uses TRBV20-1 and TRBJ2-1, with no clear D. Germline lookup yields CDR1 DFQATT and CDR2 SNEGSKA (reference sequence). V was cut by 1 base and J by 0 bases, with 10 bases left in between. The CDR3 sequence is 15 residues long. CDR3 in amino acids: CSARVARNSYNEQFF. The CDR3, as DNA: TGCAGTGCTAGAGTTGCGCGAAACTCCTACAATGAGCAGTTCTTC.

This clonotype was observed a few times. This chain uses TRBV7-6 with TRBJ2-7; 8 positions agree with TRBD1. Per the germline V gene, CDR1 is SGHVS and CDR2 is FNYEAQ. The CDR3 loop spans 15 amino acids. Trimming cost V 2 bases and J 2 bases; bases outside gene matches: 5. The CDR3 nucleotides are TGTGCCAGCAGCTTACGGTCGGACAGGGCCTACGAGCAGTACTTC. Its protein product is CASSLRSDRAYEQYF.

In this sample, this clonotype turned up a few times. Sequence at one end of the junction differs from germline and may be a read error. This chain links TRBV7-7 with TRBJ2-1; 14 bases line up with TRBD2. Germline V gene lookup returns CDR1 SSHAT and CDR2 FNYEAQ (reference sequence). The CDR3 extends over 15 amino acids. The CDR3 reads CASSRGLAGGNEQFF. The CDR3 DNA reads as TGTGCTAGCAGCCGAGGACTAGCGGGAGGCAATGAGCAGTTCTTC. Full variable domain (remainder filled in from reference TRBV7-7 and TRBJ2-1): GAGVSQSPRYKVTKRGQDVTLRCDPISSHATLYWYQQALGQGPEFLTYFNYEAQPDKSGLPSDRFSAERPEGSISTLTIQRTEQRDSAMYRCASSRGLAGGNEQFFGPGTRLTVL.

This clonotype showed up just a few times. This chain connects TRBV7-9 to TRBJ2-7, with D uncertain. The CDR3 sequence is 15 residues long. V was pared by 0 bases and J by 6 bases, with 15 bases between. CDR1 and CDR2 from the germline V gene are SEHNR and FQNEAQ (reference sequence). The CDR3 protein is CASSLAMAGKSEQYF. The CDR3, as DNA: TGTGCCAGCAGCTTAGCGATGGCAGGAAAGAGCGAGCAGTACTTC.

The gene calls are TRBV29-1 and TRBJ2-7, with D unresolved. The J call is doubtful: the DNA matches TRBJ2-1 better. This CDR3 contains 10 residues. Germline-derived CDR1 and CDR2 are SQVTM and ANQGSEA. The CDR3 DNA is TGCAGCGTTGATCACAATGAGCAGTTCTTC. This gives the protein CSVDHNEQFF.

The chain carries TRBV15 and TRBJ2-5; 11 bases line up with TRBD2. The J call may be wrong; the DNA end is better matched by TRBJ2-1. CDR1 is LNHNV, CDR2 YYDKDF, per germline (reference sequence). This CDR3 comprises 16 residues. CDR3 nucleotides: TGTGCCACCAGCAGAGGCCTAGCGGGAGGAAACAATGAGCAGTTCTTC. Residues: CATSRGLAGGNNEQFF.

With regard to this clonotype: This sequence may be a read error, since a much larger clone differs from it by one base. This is likely a read error, given that the CDR3 carries no conserved phenylalanine or tryptophan at its end. The chain is built from TRBV7-9 and TRBJ1-4, with D perhaps TRBD1 (6 bases). V was pared by 7 bases and J by 0 bases, with 9 bases between. The CDR3 has 14 amino acids. The germline V gene has CDR1 SEHNR and CDR2 FQNEAQ (reference sequence). The CDR3 coding sequence is TGTGCCAGCACCGGGACAACAACTAATGAAAAACTGTTTTCT. This gives the protein CASTGTTTNEKLFS.

The rearrangement joins TRBV3-1 to TRBJ2-3; D gene unclear. Trimming cost V 1 base and J 4 bases, with 6 bases left between them. CDR1 and CDR2 from the germline V gene are LGHDT and YNNKEL (reference sequence). There are 13 residues in the CDR3. This CDR3 is CASSQAVPDTQYF. CDR3 coding DNA: TGTGCCAGCAGCCAAGCGGTCCCAGATACGCAGTATTTT.

Here the CDR3 reads CASSLAIGAGTQETQYF. The CDR3 DNA sequence: TGTGCCAGCAGCCTTGCCATTGGGGCAGGGACACAAGAGACCCAGTACTTC. V and J are TRBV5-4 and TRBJ2-5; weak D call: TRBD1 (6 bases). Germline-derived CDR1 and CDR2 are SGHNT and YYREEE (reference sequence). Trimming took off 4 bases at V and 2 bases at J, with 21 bases between the two ends. This CDR3 comprises 17 residues.

This clonotype has a handful of counts. The genes are TRBV28 and TRBJ2-5; 8 bases are shared with TRBD1. Looked up from germline, CDR1 is MDHEN and CDR2 is SYDVKM. Trimming took 8 bases from V and 4 from J; bases not matched to a gene: 6. The CDR3 covers 13 residues. In DNA, the CDR3 is TGTGCCAGCGCTGGACAGGGTTTAGAGACCCAGTACTTC. Protein product: CASAGQGLETQYF.